The rows below give T cell receptor beta chains drawn from one sample of a study of type 1 and type 2 diabetes patients. MiXCR was run by TCRdb on the multiplex PCR reads, yielding one entry per CDR3 protein. Of a few hundred thousand distinct CDR3 sequences listed, over 45% are singletons. The sequencing sample was made of peripheral blood mononuclear cells (PBMCs). The receptors were gathered from a man younger than 35 with type 2 diabetes. CDR3s include the opening cysteine and the closing phenylalanine or tryptophan.

J gene: TRBJ2-2
V gene: TRBV10-3
CDR3 length: 15
CDR3 protein: CAITPTLENTGELFF

J gene: TRBJ2-2
V gene: TRBV7-9
CDR3 length: 14
CDR3 protein: CASSFTSGELELFF

J gene: TRBJ1-1
V gene: TRBV20-1
CDR3 length: 17
CDR3 protein: CSAFLRGQTPLNTEAFF

J gene: TRBJ2-7
V gene: TRBV5-1
CDR3 length: 13
CDR3 protein: CASNGGDDYEQYF

J gene: TRBJ2-3
V gene: TRBV7-3
CDR3 length: 14
CDR3 protein: CASTQNGGTDTQYF

J gene: TRBJ2-1
V gene: TRBV10-3
CDR3 length: 16
CDR3 protein: CASSELGTGVDNEQFF

J gene: TRBJ2-7
V gene: TRBV7-2
CDR3 length: 14
CDR3 protein: CASSFQGQTYKQYF

J gene: TRBJ2-7
V gene: TRBV20-1
CDR3 length: 15
CDR3 protein: CSATPSGRYSYEQYF

J gene: TRBJ2-3
V gene: TRBV27
CDR3 length: 13
CDR3 protein: CASSLIGDHTQYF

J gene: TRBJ2-3
V gene: TRBV20-1
CDR3 length: 11
CDR3 protein: CSARATDTQYF

J gene: TRBJ1-2
V gene: TRBV18
CDR3 length: 15
CDR3 protein: CASSPSWVEDYGYTF

J gene: TRBJ1-1
V gene: TRBV20-1
CDR3 length: 15
CDR3 protein: CSAIRDNSMNTEAFF

J gene: TRBJ2-7
V gene: TRBV19
CDR3 length: 12
CDR3 protein: CASAAGPYEQYF

J gene: TRBJ2-5
V gene: TRBV5-1
CDR3 length: 13
CDR3 protein: CASSVRRQETQYF

J gene: TRBJ1-5
V gene: TRBV20-1
CDR3 length: 14
CDR3 protein: CSARTGSSNQPQHF

J gene: TRBJ1-1
V gene: TRBV6-5
CDR3 length: 13
CDR3 protein: CASGTHEVTEAFF

J gene: TRBJ1-1
V gene: TRBV6-5
CDR3 length: 15
CDR3 protein: CASSRPGQMNTEAFF

J gene: TRBJ2-1
V gene: TRBV6-4
CDR3 length: 16
CDR3 protein: CASSEGGGWSYNEQFF

J gene: TRBJ2-5
V gene: TRBV12-3/TRBV12-4
CDR3 length: 11
CDR3 protein: CASSFRWAQYF

J gene: TRBJ2-7
V gene: TRBV7-2
CDR3 length: 13
CDR3 protein: CASSLSINYEQYF

J gene: TRBJ2-7
V gene: TRBV5-1
CDR3 length: 13
CDR3 protein: CASSLEGIDEQYF

J gene: TRBJ1-3
V gene: TRBV30
CDR3 length: 14
CDR3 protein: CAWWGQTSGNTIYF

J gene: TRBJ2-7
V gene: TRBV9
CDR3 length: 13
CDR3 protein: CASSVVSGYEQYF

J gene: TRBJ1-1
V gene: TRBV29-1
CDR3 length: 13
CDR3 protein: CSVWDRTNTEAFF

J gene: TRBJ1-2
V gene: TRBV25-1
CDR3 length: 14
CDR3 protein: CASSDSPSMEGYTF

J gene: TRBJ2-1
V gene: TRBV15
CDR3 length: 11
CDR3 protein: CATHDRNEQFF

J gene: TRBJ1-6
V gene: TRBV6-5
CDR3 length: 13
CDR3 protein: CASSGRGGPPLHF

J gene: TRBJ2-5
V gene: TRBV2
CDR3 length: 16
CDR3 protein: CASSGWTGGVQETQYF

J gene: TRBJ1-2
V gene: TRBV20-1
CDR3 length: 11
CDR3 protein: CSAPGFYGYTF

J gene: TRBJ2-7
V gene: TRBV7-2
CDR3 length: 13
CDR3 protein: CASSLVTAGEQYF

J gene: TRBJ1-2
V gene: TRBV10-3
CDR3 length: 14
CDR3 protein: CATGQGRDIGGYTF

J gene: TRBJ2-2
V gene: TRBV7-2
CDR3 length: 14
CDR3 protein: CASSERVGPGELFF

J gene: TRBJ2-7
V gene: TRBV7-3
CDR3 length: 15
CDR3 protein: CASSSMDRGSYEQYF

J gene: TRBJ1-1
V gene: TRBV24-1
CDR3 length: 12
CDR3 protein: CATSYGDAEAFF

J gene: TRBJ1-1
V gene: TRBV30
CDR3 length: 12
CDR3 protein: CAWIQMNTEAFF

J gene: TRBJ1-1
V gene: TRBV6-5
CDR3 length: 16
CDR3 protein: CASSYSIFGGETEAFF

J gene: TRBJ1-1
V gene: TRBV7-2
CDR3 length: 15
CDR3 protein: CASSLTGQGNTEAFF

J gene: TRBJ2-1
V gene: TRBV29-1
CDR3 length: 13
CDR3 protein: CSVESGGTDEQFF

J gene: TRBJ2-2
V gene: TRBV7-9
CDR3 length: 17
CDR3 protein: CASSLADLAGSTGELFF

J gene: TRBJ1-2
V gene: TRBV30
CDR3 length: 12
CDR3 protein: CAWLSTPWGYTF

J gene: TRBJ1-5
V gene: TRBV2
CDR3 length: 16
CDR3 protein: CASSEGGRRSNQPQHF

J gene: TRBJ2-3
V gene: TRBV2
CDR3 length: 16
CDR3 protein: CASSAGLEVYSDTQYF

J gene: TRBJ2-7
V gene: TRBV7-2
CDR3 length: 14
CDR3 protein: CASSLGGQGYEQYF

J gene: TRBJ1-4
V gene: TRBV25-1
CDR3 length: 14
CDR3 protein: CASSEKLGYEKLFF

J gene: TRBJ1-1
V gene: TRBV30
CDR3 length: 14
CDR3 protein: CAWSVFPGSTEAFF

J gene: TRBJ2-2
V gene: TRBV12-3/TRBV12-4
CDR3 length: 15
CDR3 protein: CASSQTSSPTGELFF

J gene: TRBJ2-5
V gene: TRBV20-1
CDR3 length: 15
CDR3 protein: CSARTRAGIGETQYF

J gene: TRBJ1-1
V gene: TRBV9
CDR3 length: 16
CDR3 protein: CASSVSGVGFDTEAFF

J gene: TRBJ1-6
V gene: TRBV29-1
CDR3 length: 12
CDR3 protein: CSVGHANSPLHF

J gene: TRBJ2-1
V gene: TRBV28
CDR3 length: 13
CDR3 protein: CASSQPSHNEQFF

J gene: TRBJ2-3
V gene: TRBV20-1
CDR3 length: 16
CDR3 protein: CSAGFWQGMSTDTQYF

J gene: TRBJ2-7
V gene: TRBV2
CDR3 length: 12
CDR3 protein: CASRVSSYEQYF

J gene: TRBJ2-1
V gene: TRBV2
CDR3 length: 15
CDR3 protein: CASSPSGRGYNEQFF

J gene: TRBJ1-1
V gene: TRBV25-1
CDR3 length: 17
CDR3 protein: CASSDLSRPGGGLEAFF